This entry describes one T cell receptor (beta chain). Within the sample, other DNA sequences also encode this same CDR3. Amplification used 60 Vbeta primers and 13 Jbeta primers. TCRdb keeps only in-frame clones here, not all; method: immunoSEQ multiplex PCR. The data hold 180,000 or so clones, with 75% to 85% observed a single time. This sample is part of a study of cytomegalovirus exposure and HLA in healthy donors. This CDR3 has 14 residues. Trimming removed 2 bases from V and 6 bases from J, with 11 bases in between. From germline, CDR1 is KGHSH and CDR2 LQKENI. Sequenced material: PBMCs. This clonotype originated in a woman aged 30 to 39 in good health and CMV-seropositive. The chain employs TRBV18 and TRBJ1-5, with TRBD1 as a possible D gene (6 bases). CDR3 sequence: CASSPGGGGQPQHF. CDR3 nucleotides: TGTGCCAGCTCACCAGGGGGGGGCGGTCAGCCCCAGCATTTT.